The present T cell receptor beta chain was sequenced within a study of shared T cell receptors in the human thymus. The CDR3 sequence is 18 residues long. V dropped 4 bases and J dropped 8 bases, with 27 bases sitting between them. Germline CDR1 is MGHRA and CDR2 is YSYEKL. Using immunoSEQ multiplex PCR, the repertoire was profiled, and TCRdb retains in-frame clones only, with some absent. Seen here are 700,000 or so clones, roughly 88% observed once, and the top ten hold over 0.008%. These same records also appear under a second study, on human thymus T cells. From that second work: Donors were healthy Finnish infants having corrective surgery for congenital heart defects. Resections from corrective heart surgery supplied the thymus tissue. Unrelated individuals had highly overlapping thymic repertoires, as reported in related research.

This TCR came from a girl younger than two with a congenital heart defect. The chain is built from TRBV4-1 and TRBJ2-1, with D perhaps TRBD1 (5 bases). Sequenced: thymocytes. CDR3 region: CASSPIPITQGMVYEQFF. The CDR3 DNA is TGCGCCAGCAGCCCAATACCCATAACCCAGGGTATGGTATATGAGCAGTTCTTC.